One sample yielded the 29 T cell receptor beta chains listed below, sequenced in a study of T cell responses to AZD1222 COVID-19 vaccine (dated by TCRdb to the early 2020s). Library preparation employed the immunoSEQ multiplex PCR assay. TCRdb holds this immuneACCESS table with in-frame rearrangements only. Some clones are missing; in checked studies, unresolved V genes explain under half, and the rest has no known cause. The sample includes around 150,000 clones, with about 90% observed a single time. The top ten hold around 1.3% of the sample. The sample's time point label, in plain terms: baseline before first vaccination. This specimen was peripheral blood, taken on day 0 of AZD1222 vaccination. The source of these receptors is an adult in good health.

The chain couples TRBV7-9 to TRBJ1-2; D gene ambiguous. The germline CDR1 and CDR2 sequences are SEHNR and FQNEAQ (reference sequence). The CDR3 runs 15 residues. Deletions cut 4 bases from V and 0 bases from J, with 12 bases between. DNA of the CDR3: TGTGCCAGCAGCTGGGCAGACCGACCTAACTATGGCTACACCTTC. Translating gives CASSWADRPNYGYTF.

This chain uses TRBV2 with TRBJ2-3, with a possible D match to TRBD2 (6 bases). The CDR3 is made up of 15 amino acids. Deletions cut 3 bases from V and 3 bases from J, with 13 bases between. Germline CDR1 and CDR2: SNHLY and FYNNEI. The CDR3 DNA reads TGTGCCAGCAGTGATCCGGGAGTGTCGACAGATACGCAGTATTTT. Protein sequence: CASSDPGVSTDTQYF. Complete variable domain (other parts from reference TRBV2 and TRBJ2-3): EPEVTQTPSHQVTQMGQEVILRCVPISNHLYFYWYRQILGQKVEFLVSFYNNEISEKSEIFDDQFSVERPDGSNFTLKIRSTKLEDSAMYFCASSDPGVSTDTQYFGPGTRLTVL.

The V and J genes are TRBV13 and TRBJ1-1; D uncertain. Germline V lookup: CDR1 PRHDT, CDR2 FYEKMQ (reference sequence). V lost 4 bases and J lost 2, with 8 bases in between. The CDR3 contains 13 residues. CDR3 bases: TGTGCCAGCAGCTGGTCCGGTAACACTGAAGCTTTCTTT. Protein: CASSWSGNTEAFF.

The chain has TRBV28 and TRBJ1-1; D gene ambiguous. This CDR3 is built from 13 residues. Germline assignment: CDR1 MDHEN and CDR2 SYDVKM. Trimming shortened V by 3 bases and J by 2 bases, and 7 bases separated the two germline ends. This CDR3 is CASSFGLNTEAFF. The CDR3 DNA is TGTGCCAGCAGTTTCGGCCTTAACACTGAAGCTTTCTTT.

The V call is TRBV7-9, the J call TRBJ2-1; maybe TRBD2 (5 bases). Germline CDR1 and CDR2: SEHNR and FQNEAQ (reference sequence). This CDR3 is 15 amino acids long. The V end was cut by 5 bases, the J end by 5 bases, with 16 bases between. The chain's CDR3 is CASSPFTSGDNEQFF. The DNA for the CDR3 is TGTGCCAGCAGCCCGTTTACTAGTGGAGACAATGAGCAGTTCTTC.

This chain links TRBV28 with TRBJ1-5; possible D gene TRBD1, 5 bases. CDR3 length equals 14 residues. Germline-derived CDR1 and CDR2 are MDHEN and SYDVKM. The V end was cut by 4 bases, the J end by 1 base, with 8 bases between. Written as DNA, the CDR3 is TGTGCCAGCAGTTCAGGGAACAGCAATCAGCCCCAGCATTTT. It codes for CASSSGNSNQPQHF. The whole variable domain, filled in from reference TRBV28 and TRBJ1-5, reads DVKVTQSSRYLVKRTGEKVFLECVQDMDHENMFWYRQDPGLGLRLIYFSYDVKMKEKGDIPEGYSVSREKKERFSLILESASTNQTSMYLCASSSGNSNQPQHFGDGTRLSIL.

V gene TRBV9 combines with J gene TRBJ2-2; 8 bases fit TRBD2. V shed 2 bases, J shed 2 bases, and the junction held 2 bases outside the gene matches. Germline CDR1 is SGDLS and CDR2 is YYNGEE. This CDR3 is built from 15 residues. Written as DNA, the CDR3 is TGTGCCAGCAGCGTTTTAGCGGGAAACACCGGGGAGCTGTTTTTT. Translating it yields CASSVLAGNTGELFF.

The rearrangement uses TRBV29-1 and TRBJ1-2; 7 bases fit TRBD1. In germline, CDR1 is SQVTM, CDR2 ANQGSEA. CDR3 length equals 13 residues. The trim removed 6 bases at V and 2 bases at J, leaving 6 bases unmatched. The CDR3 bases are TGCAGCGTCGTACTACAGGGGAACTATGGCTACACCTTC. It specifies CSVVLQGNYGYTF.

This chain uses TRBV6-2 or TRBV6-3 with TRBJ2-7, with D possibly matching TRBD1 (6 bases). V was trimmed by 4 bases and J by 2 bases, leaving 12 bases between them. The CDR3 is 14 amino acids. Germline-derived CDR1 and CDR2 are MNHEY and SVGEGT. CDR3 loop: CASSSFWDTYEQYF. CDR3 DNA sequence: TGTGCCAGCAGTTCCTTTTGGGACACCTACGAGCAGTACTTC.

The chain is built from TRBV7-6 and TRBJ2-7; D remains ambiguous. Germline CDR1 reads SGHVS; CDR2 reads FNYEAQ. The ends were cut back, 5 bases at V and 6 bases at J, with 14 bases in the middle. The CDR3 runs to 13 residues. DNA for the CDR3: TGTGCCAGCAGCCCATCGTCTTCGGCCGAGCAGTACTTC. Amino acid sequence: CASSPSSSAEQYF.

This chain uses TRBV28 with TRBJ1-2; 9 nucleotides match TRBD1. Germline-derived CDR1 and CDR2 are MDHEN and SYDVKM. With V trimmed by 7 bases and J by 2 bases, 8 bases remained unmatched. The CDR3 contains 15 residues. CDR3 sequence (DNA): TGTGCCAGCAATTCCGGGACAGGGCCCAACTATGGCTACACCTTC. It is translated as CASNSGTGPNYGYTF.

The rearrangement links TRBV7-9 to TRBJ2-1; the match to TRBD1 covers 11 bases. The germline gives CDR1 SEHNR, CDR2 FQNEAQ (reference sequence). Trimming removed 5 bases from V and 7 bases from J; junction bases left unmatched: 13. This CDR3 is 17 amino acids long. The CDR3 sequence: CASSLSPGQGVKNEQFF. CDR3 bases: TGTGCCAGCAGCCTATCCCCGGGACAGGGGGTTAAGAATGAGCAGTTCTTC.

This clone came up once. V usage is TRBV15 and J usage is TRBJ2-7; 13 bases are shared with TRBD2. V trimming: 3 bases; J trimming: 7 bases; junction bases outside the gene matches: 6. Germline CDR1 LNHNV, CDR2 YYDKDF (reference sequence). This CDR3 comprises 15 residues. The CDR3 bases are TGTGCCACCAGCAGGGGACTAGCGGGATCGGGGGAGCAGTACTTC. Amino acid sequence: CATSRGLAGSGEQYF.

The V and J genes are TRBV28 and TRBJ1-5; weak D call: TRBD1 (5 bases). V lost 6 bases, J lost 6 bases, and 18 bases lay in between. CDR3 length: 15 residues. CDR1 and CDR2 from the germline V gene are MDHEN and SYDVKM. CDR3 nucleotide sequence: TGTGCCAGCAGCCCAGGAGGGAGGGGTGGTCAGCCCCAGCATTTT. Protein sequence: CASSPGGRGGQPQHF.

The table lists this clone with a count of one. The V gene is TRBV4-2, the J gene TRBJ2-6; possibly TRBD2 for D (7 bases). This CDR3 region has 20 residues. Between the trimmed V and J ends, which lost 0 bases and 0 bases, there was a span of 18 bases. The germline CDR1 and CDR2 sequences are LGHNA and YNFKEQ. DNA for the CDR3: TGTGCCAGCAGCCAAGACACAGAGGGGGGGAGGACCTCTGGGGCCAACGTCCTGACTTTC. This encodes CASSQDTEGGRTSGANVLTF.

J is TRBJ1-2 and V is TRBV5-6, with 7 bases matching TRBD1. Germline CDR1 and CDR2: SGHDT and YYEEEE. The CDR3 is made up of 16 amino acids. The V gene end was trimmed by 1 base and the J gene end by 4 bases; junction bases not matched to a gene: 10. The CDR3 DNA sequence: TGTGCCAGCAGCTTGAACGGGAGGGACAGAAGCTATGGCTACACCTTC. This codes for CASSLNGRDRSYGYTF.

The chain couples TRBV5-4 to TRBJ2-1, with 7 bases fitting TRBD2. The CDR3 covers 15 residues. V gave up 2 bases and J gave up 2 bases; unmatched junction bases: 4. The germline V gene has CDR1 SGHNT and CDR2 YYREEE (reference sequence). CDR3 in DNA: TGTGCCAGCAGCTTCGGCGGGAGCGCCTACAATGAGCAGTTCTTC. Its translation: CASSFGGSAYNEQFF. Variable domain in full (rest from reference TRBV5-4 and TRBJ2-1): ETGVTQSPTHLIKTRGQQVTLRCSSQSGHNTVSWYQQALGQGPQFIFQYYREEENGRGNFPPRFSGLQFPNYSSELNVNALELDDSALYLCASSFGGSAYNEQFFGPGTRLTVL.

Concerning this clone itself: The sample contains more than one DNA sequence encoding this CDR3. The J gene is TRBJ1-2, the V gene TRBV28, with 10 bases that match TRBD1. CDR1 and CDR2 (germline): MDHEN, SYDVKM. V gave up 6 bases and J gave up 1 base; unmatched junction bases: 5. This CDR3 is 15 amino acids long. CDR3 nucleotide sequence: TGTGCCAGCAGAGCCGGGACAGGGGTTAACTATGGCTACACCTTC. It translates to CASRAGTGVNYGYTF.

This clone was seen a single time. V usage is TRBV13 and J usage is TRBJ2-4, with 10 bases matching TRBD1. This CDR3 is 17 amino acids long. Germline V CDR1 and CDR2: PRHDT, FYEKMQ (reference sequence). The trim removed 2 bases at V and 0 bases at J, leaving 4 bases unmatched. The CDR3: CASSLRQGAVAKNIQYF. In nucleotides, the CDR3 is TGTGCCAGCAGCTTAAGACAGGGGGCCGTAGCCAAAAACATTCAGTACTTC.

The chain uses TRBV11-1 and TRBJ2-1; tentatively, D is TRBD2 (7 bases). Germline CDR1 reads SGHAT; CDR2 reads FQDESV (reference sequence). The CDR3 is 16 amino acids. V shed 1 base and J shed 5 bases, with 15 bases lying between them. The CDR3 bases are TGTGCCAGCAGCTTAGGGCGGGGGCGAATTGACAATGAGCAGTTCTTC. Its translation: CASSLGRGRIDNEQFF.

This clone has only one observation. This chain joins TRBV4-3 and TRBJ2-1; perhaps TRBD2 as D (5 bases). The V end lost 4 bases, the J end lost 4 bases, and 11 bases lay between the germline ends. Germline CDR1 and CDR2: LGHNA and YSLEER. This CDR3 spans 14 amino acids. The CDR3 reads CASSLDWAYNEQFF. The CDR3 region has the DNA TGCGCCAGCAGCCTGGACTGGGCGTACAATGAGCAGTTCTTC.

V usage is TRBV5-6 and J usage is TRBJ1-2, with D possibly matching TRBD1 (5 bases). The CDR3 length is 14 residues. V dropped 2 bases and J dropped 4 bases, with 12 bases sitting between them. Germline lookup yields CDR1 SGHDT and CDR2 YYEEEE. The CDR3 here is CASSFGSGFYGYTF. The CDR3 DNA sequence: TGTGCCAGCAGCTTTGGGTCAGGGTTCTATGGCTACACCTTC. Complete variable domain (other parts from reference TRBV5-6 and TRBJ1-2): DAGVTQSPTHLIKTRGQQVTLRCSPKSGHDTVSWYQQALGQGPQFIFQYYEEEERQRGNFPDRFSGHQFPNYSSELNVNALLLGDSALYLCASSFGSGFYGYTFGSGTRLTVV.

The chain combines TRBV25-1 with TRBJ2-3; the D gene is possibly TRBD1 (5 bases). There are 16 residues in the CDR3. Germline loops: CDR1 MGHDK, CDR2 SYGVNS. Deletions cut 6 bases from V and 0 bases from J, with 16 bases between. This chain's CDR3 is CASSNTGPTSTDTQYF. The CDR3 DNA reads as TGTGCCAGCAGCAACACAGGCCCGACTAGCACAGATACGCAGTATTTT.

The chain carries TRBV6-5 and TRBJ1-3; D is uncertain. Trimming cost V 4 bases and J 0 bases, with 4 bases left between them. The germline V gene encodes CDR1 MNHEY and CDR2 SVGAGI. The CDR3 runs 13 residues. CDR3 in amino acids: CASSSSSGNTIYF. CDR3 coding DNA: TGTGCCAGCAGTTCCAGCTCTGGAAACACCATATATTTT.

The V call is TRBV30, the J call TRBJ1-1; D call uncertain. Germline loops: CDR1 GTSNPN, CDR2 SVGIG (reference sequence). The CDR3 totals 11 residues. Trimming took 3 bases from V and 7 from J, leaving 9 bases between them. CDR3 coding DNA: TGTGCCTGGAGGAGGACCGGTGAAGCTTTCTTT. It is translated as CAWRRTGEAFF.

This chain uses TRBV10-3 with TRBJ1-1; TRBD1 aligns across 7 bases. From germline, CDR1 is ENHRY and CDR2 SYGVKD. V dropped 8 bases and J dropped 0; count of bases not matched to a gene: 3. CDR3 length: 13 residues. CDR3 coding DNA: TGTGCCATCCGACAGGGACTGAACACTGAAGCTTTCTTT. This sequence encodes CAIRQGLNTEAFF.

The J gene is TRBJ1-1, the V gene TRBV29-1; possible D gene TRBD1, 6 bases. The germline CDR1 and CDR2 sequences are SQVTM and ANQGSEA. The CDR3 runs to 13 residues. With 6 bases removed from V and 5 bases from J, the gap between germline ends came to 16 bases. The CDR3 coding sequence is TGCAGCGTCCTACAGGGTTTCGGAACTGAAGCTTTCTTT. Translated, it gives CSVLQGFGTEAFF.

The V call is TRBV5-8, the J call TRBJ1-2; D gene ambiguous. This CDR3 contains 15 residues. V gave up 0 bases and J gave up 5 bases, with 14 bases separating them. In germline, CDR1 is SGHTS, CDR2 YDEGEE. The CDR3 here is CASSLDVGSVYGYTF. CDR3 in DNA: TGTGCCAGCAGCTTGGACGTGGGATCGGTGTATGGCTACACCTTC.

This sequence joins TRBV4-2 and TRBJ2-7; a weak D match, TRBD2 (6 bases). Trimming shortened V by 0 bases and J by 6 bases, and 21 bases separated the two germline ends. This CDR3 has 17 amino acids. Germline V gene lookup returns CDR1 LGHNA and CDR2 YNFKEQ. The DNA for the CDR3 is TGTGCCAGCAGCCAAGATAGCATCAGCGGGTGGTCCCCCGAGCAGTACTTC. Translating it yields CASSQDSISGWSPEQYF.